The clone carrying this T cell receptor beta chain was observed a single time. These data belong to a study of T cell responses to AZD1222 COVID-19 vaccine. J gave up 7 bases and V 5 bases, and 4 bases lay outside the gene matches. CDR3 length: 13 amino acids. Germline assignment: CDR1 KGHDR and CDR2 SFDVKD. The repertoire was sequenced with immunoSEQ multiplex PCR; TCRdb's copy has only in-frame clones and lacks some. The sample has around 190,000 clones, 80% to 95% seen once. This chain uses TRBV24-1 with TRBJ1-5; 7 nucleotides align to TRBD1. Sample: peripheral blood, taken on day 0 of AZD1222 vaccination. This TCR was recovered from an adult in good health. In nucleotides, the CDR3 is TGTGCCACCAGTGGGCAGGGGGGACAGCCCCAGCATTTT. It yields the protein CATSGQGGQPQHF.